This TCR beta chain was identified during a study of blood T cell repertoires in COVID-19. Only in-frame clones appear in the TCRdb table, and some are missing; sequencing was by immunoSEQ multiplex PCR. Of hundreds of thousands of clones listed, approximately 86% were seen once; the top ten hold 0.8% to 1%. In this sample, this clone turned up once. Recovery among Cohort 3 donors was established by two negative PCRs, clearance, or symptom resolution. Trimming left V 2 bases short and J 0 bases short, with 9 bases between. The CDR3 runs 14 residues. The V gene's germline CDR1 is GTSNPN and CDR2 SVGIG (reference sequence).

Sequenced: PBMCs or T cells enriched from blood (not recorded which). This receptor was taken from a young woman who had recovered from COVID-19. This chain uses TRBV30 with TRBJ2-3; possibly TRBD1 for D (5 bases). The DNA of the CDR3 is TGTGCCTGGAGTCAGACAGCCAGCACAGATACGCAGTATTTT. Encoded protein: CAWSQTASTDTQYF.